The 25 T cell receptor beta chains given below trace back to one sample, sequenced in a study of cytomegalovirus exposure and HLA in healthy donors. PCR was performed using 60 Vbeta and 13 Jbeta primers. Here immunoSEQ multiplex PCR was the method, and the copy in TCRdb shows in-frame clones only, minus some. This sample has approximately 130,000 clones, with approximately 79% found just once. The sample taken for sequencing was PBMCs. The receptors were gathered from a man aged 50-59 years in good health and CMV-seropositive.

The table lists this clone with a few counts. The chain has TRBV7-9 and TRBJ2-5, with D maybe TRBD1 (5 bases). The J call may be in error: the DNA end matches TRBJ2-7 better. The CDR3 runs 12 residues. Looked up from germline, CDR1 is SEHNR and CDR2 is FQNEAQ (reference sequence). The CDR3 coding sequence is TGTGCCAGCAGCCCGACAGAAGGCGAGCAGTACTTC. Encoded protein: CASSPTEGEQYF.

This clone is medium-sized. The chain uses TRBV28 and TRBJ1-5, with D unresolved. V was cut by 3 bases and J by 11 bases, with 11 bases left in between. Germline CDR1 is MDHEN and CDR2 is SYDVKM. This CDR3 contains 12 residues. The CDR3 DNA is TGTGCCAGCAGTTTTTTTTCCGAGGCCCAGCATTTT. Amino acid sequence: CASSFFSEAQHF.

The chain has TRBV19 and TRBJ2-6; possible D gene TRBD2, 6 bases. V lost 5 bases to trimming and J lost 0 bases, with 17 bases between them. This CDR3 region has 18 residues. CDR1 is LNHDA and CDR2 is SQIVND in the germline V gene (reference sequence). CDR3 in amino acids: CASSVSGTSPSGANVLTF. DNA for the CDR3: TGTGCCAGTAGTGTTTCCGGGACTTCCCCCTCTGGGGCCAACGTCCTGACTTTC.

This clone occurred a few times. This chain connects TRBV5-4 to TRBJ2-1; D possibly corresponds to TRBD1 (7 bases). V gave up 4 bases and J gave up 4 bases, with 15 bases separating them. This CDR3 comprises 15 residues. The germline V gene encodes CDR1 SGHNT and CDR2 YYREEE (reference sequence). CDR3 region: CASSTGGTAYNEQFF. CDR3 sequence (DNA): TGTGCCAGCAGCACTGGAGGGACAGCTTACAATGAGCAGTTCTTC.

The rearrangement links TRBV4-3 to TRBJ1-6; D not certain. Germline CDR1 is LGHNA and CDR2 is YSLEER. The CDR3 has 16 residues. V was cut by 0 bases and J by 14 bases, with 20 bases left in between. The CDR3, as DNA: TGCGCCAGCAGCCAAGATTCTCGTACAGCTCTAAGTGCCCTCCACTTT. It translates to CASSQDSRTALSALHF.

The rearrangement uses TRBV2 and TRBJ2-7; TRBD1 is a possible D gene (5 bases). V was cut by 2 bases and J by 2 bases, with 10 bases left in between. Germline values: CDR1 SNHLY, CDR2 FYNNEI. The CDR3 is 14 amino acids. CDR3 DNA sequence: TGTGCCAGCAGTGAAAGGGGCCAAGCCTACGAGCAGTACTTC. This gives the protein CASSERGQAYEQYF.

The CDR3 DNA follows: TGCAGCGTTGTAGGGACTAGCACGGCCGGTGAGCAGTTCTTC. Encoded protein: CSVVGTSTAGEQFF. The rearrangement joins TRBV29-1 to TRBJ2-1; 9 bases align to TRBD2. Losses at the gene ends were 4 bases for V and 9 bases for J; bases not matched to a gene: 10. The CDR3 consists of 14 residues. CDR1 is SQVTM and CDR2 is ANQGSEA in the germline V gene.

This chain joins TRBV21-1 and TRBJ1-4. TRBV21-1 corresponds to a pseudogene. This CDR3 comprises 14 residues. The CDR3 coding sequence is TGTGCCAGCAGCAGAGGGAGGCCTAATGAAAAACTGTTTTTT. Amino acid sequence: CASSRGRPNEKLFF.

This clone appeared a few times. This chain uses TRBV9 with TRBJ2-3; 10 bases are a match to TRBD2. Per the germline V gene, CDR1 is SGDLS and CDR2 is YYNGEE. With 2 bases clipped from V and 6 bases from J, the junction kept 3 bases outside the gene matches. The CDR3 contains 14 residues. This CDR3 reads CASSVSGGLDTQYF. The CDR3 DNA reads TGTGCCAGCAGCGTTAGCGGGGGGCTCGATACGCAGTATTTT.

The sample holds one count of this clone. This chain uses TRBV6-5 with TRBJ2-7; the D is unclear. Per germline, CDR1 MNHEY and CDR2 SVGAGI. Trimming left V 2 bases short and J 0 bases short, with 5 bases between. This CDR3 contains 13 residues. The CDR3: CASSYRSSYEQYF. CDR3 DNA sequence: TGTGCCAGCAGTTACCGGAGCTCCTACGAGCAGTACTTC.

The chain links TRBV21-1 to TRBJ1-5; the table assigns TRBD1, which was not confirmed against the DNA. TRBV21-1 is recorded as a pseudogene. This CDR3 contains 17 residues. CDR3 sequence reads: CASVRDRGIESNQPQHF. The CDR3 region has the DNA TGTGCCAGTGTCCGGGACAGGGGAATTGAGAGCAATCAGCCCCAGCATTTT.

The chain combines TRBV4-3 with TRBJ2-3; 12 bases map to TRBD2. There are 16 residues in the CDR3. Germline CDR1 and CDR2: LGHNA and YSLEER. Unmatched junction bases numbered 2, after V lost 4 bases and J lost 0 bases. The CDR3 loop reads CASSRGTSGSTDTQYF. The CDR3 DNA reads TGCGCCAGCAGCCGAGGGACTAGCGGGAGCACAGATACGCAGTATTTT.

This chain links TRBV9 with TRBJ2-7; D possibly corresponds to TRBD1 (6 bases). Trimming removed 4 bases from V and 2 bases from J, with 13 bases in between. Germline values: CDR1 SGDLS, CDR2 YYNGEE. The CDR3 consists of 14 residues. The CDR3 region is CASSRTVPTYEQYF. The CDR3 DNA reads as TGTGCCAGCAGCCGGACAGTTCCGACCTACGAGCAGTACTTC.

The chain carries TRBV6-1 and TRBJ2-3; 8 nucleotides match TRBD1. Germline trimming cut 5 bases from V and 5 bases from J; bases unmatched to any gene: 6. The CDR3 is 14 residues long. Germline CDR1 and CDR2: MNHNS and SASEGT. CDR3 coding DNA: TGTGCCAGCAGTCGGACAGGGCTGAAAGATACGCAGTATTTT. This translates into CASSRTGLKDTQYF.

Here the CDR3 reads CASSRGTGTEQYF. The CDR3 DNA reads as TGTGCCAGCAGCCGGGGGACAGGTACCGAGCAGTACTTC. The V and J genes are TRBV6-5 and TRBJ2-7; 8 positions agree with TRBD1. Unmatched junction bases numbered 7, after V lost 6 bases and J lost 6 bases. The CDR3 runs to 13 residues. The germline gives CDR1 MNHEY, CDR2 SVGAGI.

This chain uses TRBV18 with TRBJ2-5; possible D gene TRBD1, 5 bases. The V and J ends lost 6 bases and 0 bases respectively, with 14 bases between them. Looked up from germline, CDR1 is KGHSH and CDR2 is LQKENI. This CDR3 comprises 15 residues. The CDR3, as DNA: TGTGCCAGCTCGGGAATGGCAGGGTACCAAGAGACCCAGTACTTC. Translating it yields CASSGMAGYQETQYF. The full variable domain, completed using reference TRBV18 and TRBJ2-5, is NAGVMQNPRHLVRRRGQEARLRCSPMKGHSHVYWYRQLPEEGLKFMVYLQKENIIDESGMPKERFSAEFPKEGPSILRIQQVVRGDSAAYFCASSGMAGYQETQYFGPGTRLLVL.

This clone was seen just once. CDR3 bases: TGTGCCAGCAGGGCGCAGATAGCGGGAGCCTATGAGCAGTTCTTC. It yields the protein CASRAQIAGAYEQFF. The chain recombines TRBV6-4 with TRBJ2-1; 9 bases line up with TRBD2. Losses at the gene ends were 6 bases for V and 8 bases for J; bases not matched to a gene: 11. The length of the CDR3 is 15 residues. Germline V CDR1 and CDR2: MRHNA, SNTAGT.

The chain uses TRBV5-5 and TRBJ1-1; D possibly corresponds to TRBD1 (6 bases). Germline V CDR1 and CDR2: SGHKS, YYEKEE (reference sequence). V was pared by 4 bases and J by 4 bases, with 14 bases between. The CDR3 covers 14 residues. The CDR3 DNA reads TGTGCCAGCAGCCTGGGGGGCCGTCCCACTGAAGCTTTCTTT. This translates into CASSLGGRPTEAFF.

V and J are TRBV18 and TRBJ1-1, with no clear D. In germline, CDR1 is KGHSH, CDR2 LQKENI. V shed 4 bases and J shed 2 bases, with 11 bases lying between them. This CDR3 is 14 amino acids long. CDR3 in DNA: TGTGCCAGCTCACGGAGCGGAACAAACACTGAAGCTTTCTTT. Translation gives CASSRSGTNTEAFF.

This chain connects TRBV19 to TRBJ1-2, with unresolved D. CDR1 and CDR2 from the germline V gene are LNHDA and SQIVND (reference sequence). V lost 3 bases, J lost 0 bases, and 11 bases lay in between. The CDR3 has 15 amino acids. Here the CDR3 DNA reads TGTGCCAGTAGTATTGGGCTCCTTCCTAACTATGGCTACACCTTC. Protein sequence: CASSIGLLPNYGYTF.

This chain joins TRBV5-6 and TRBJ2-7; 8 positions match TRBD1. The CDR3 spans 17 residues. V was clipped by 4 bases and J by 9 bases; unmatched bases: 21. Germline loops: CDR1 SGHDT, CDR2 YYEEEE. In DNA, the CDR3 is TGTGCCAGCAGCACACGGACAGGGCCTATGGTTATAGCGTCGCAGTACTTC. Translated: CASSTRTGPMVIASQYF.

The rearrangement uses TRBV5-1 and TRBJ1-2; a weak D match, TRBD1 (5 bases). The CDR3 consists of 12 residues. Germline values: CDR1 SGHRS, CDR2 YFSETQ. V lost 2 bases to trimming and J lost 5 bases, with 7 bases between them. The CDR3 sequence is CASSFDSYGYTF. CDR3 DNA sequence: TGCGCCAGCAGCTTTGACAGTTATGGCTACACCTTC.

A note on this clone: At the DNA level, this CDR3 is encoded by other sequences in the same sample as well. The chain is built from TRBV10-3 and TRBJ1-1, with TRBD1 matching over 11 bases. Trimming at V came to 6 bases and at J to 1 base, leaving 4 bases not matched to a gene. CDR3 length: 15 amino acids. The germline CDR1 and CDR2 sequences are ENHRY and SYGVKD. CDR3 sequence reads: CAISGQGAQNTEAFF. CDR3 DNA sequence: TGTGCCATCAGCGGACAGGGGGCCCAGAACACTGAAGCTTTCTTT.

The chain recombines TRBV11-2 with TRBJ2-1; TRBD1 agrees at 7 bases. CDR3 size: 16 residues. From germline, CDR1 is SGHAT and CDR2 FQNNGV. The junction had 6 bases not matched to a gene; V was cut back by 4 bases and J by 0 bases. In nucleotides, the CDR3 is TGTGCCAGCAGCTCCCGACAGGGAAGCTCCTACAATGAGCAGTTCTTC. It is translated as CASSSRQGSSYNEQFF.

Concerning this clone itself: The same CDR3 arises from other DNA sequences in this sample as well. The genes are TRBV4-1 and TRBJ1-1; D remains unclear. The CDR3 has 15 amino acids. The germline V gene encodes CDR1 MGHRA and CDR2 YSYEKL. Trimming removed 0 bases from V and 5 bases from J, with 13 bases in between. CDR3 residues: CASSQDLNRETEAFF. The CDR3 coding sequence is TGCGCCAGCAGCCAAGATCTGAACAGAGAGACTGAAGCTTTCTTT.